This T cell receptor beta chain was recovered during a study of Ad26.COV2.S vaccination and SARS-CoV-2 variants. Study details: The trial was COV1001 and the donor's arm was Ad26.COV2.S.

General study results and limits: Analytic work on TCR breadth and depth might have understated the full extent of total T cell responses. Those who received the vaccine showed greater spike-specific TCR breadth than those given placebo.

A note on this clone: Its cognate antigen is unknown.

The protocol was immunoSEQ multiplex PCR, while the TCRdb copy is restricted to in-frame clones and leaves out a portion. This table holds approximately 300,000 clones, 70% to 90% found once. The CDR3 is made up of 14 amino acids. CDR1 is ENHRY, CDR2 SYGVKD, per germline. The junction had 6 bases not matched to a gene; V was cut back by 0 bases and J by 8 bases. The treatment was: 15 to 20 received Ad26.COV2.S at low or high dose, single or two shots; about 5 received placebo; per-sample allocation not given. Collection of samples fell on day 63 after the first vaccine or placebo injection. The sample was peripheral blood, taken in a trial of Ad26.COV2.S vaccine versus placebo. The rearrangement uses TRBV10-3 and TRBJ1-2; 7 bases line up with TRBD1. The sequence derives from a person aged 18-60 years who received the Ad26.COV2.S COVID-19 vaccine or a placebo. CDR3 sequence (DNA): TGTGCCATCAGTGAGTCAACAGGGGCCTGGGGCTACACCTTC. This gives the protein CAISESTGAWGYTF.